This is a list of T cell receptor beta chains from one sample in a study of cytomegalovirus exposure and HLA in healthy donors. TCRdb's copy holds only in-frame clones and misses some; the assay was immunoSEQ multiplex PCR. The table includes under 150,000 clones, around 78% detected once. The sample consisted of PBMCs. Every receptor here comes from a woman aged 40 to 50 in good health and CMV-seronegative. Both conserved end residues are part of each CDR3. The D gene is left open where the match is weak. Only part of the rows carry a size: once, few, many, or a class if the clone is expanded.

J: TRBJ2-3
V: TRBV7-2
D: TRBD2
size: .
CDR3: CASSLGASGRTDTQYF
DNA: TGTGCCAGCAGCTTAGGGGCTAGCGGACGCACAGATACGCAGTATTTT

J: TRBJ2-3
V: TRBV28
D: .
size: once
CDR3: CASTSLVGADTQYF
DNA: TGTGCCAGCACTTCCTTAGTGGGCGCAGATACGCAGTATTTT

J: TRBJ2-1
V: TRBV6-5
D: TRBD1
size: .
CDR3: CASSQTGTGQFF
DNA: TGTGCCAGCAGCCAGACAGGGACAGGGCAGTTCTTC

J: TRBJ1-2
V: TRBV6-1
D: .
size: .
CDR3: CASSLDSIYGYTF
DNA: TGTGCCAGCAGCCTCGACAGCATCTATGGCTACACCTTC

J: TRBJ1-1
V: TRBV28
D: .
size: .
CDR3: CASSYVRRAGSGTEAFF
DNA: TGTGCCAGCAGTTACGTGAGGCGGGCTGGGAGTGGCACTGAAGCTTTCTTT

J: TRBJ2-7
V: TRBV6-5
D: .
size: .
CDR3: CASSYSPDRINYEQYF
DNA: TGTGCCAGCAGTTACTCACCCGACAGGATAAACTACGAGCAGTACTTC

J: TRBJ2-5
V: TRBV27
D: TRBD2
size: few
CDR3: CASSLGGMASGVRETQYF
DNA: TGTGCCAGCAGTTTAGGGGGAATGGCTAGCGGGGTCCGGGAGACCCAGTACTTC

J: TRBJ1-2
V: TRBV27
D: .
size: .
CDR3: CASSPAGSHYGYTF
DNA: TGTGCCAGCAGTCCCGCAGGGTCTCACTATGGCTACACCTTC

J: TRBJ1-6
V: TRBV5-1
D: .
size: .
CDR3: CASSPDSNSPLHF
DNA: TGCGCCAGCAGCCCTGACAGTAATTCACCCCTCCACTTT

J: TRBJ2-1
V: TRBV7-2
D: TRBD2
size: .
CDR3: CASSSTSGSYNEQFF
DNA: TGTGCCAGCAGCTCGACTAGCGGCTCCTACAATGAGCAGTTCTTC

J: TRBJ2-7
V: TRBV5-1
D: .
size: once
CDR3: CASSLVSGNEQYF
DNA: TGCGCCAGCAGCTTGGTATCGGGGAACGAGCAGTACTTC

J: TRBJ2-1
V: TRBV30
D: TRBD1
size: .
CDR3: CAWSVGQGVFSEQFF
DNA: TGTGCCTGGAGTGTGGGTCAGGGGGTCTTCAGTGAGCAGTTCTTC

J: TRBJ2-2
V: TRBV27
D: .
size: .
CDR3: CASSLTRNTGELFF
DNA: TGTGCCAGCAGTTTAACGAGGAACACCGGGGAGCTGTTTTTT

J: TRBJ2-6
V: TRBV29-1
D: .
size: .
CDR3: CSVESLAPSGANGLTF
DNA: TGCAGCGTTGAATCACTAGCACCCTCTGGGGCCAACGGCCTGACTTTC

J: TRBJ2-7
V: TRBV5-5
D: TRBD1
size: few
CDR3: CASRPGQDSYEQYF
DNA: TGTGCCAGCAGGCCGGGACAGGACTCCTACGAGCAGTACTTC

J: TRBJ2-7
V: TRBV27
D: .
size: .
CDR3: CASSLSDGNSYEQYF
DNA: TGTGCCAGCAGTTTATCGGACGGGAATTCCTACGAGCAGTACTTC

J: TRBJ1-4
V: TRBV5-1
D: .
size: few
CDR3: CASNWGGPSGGEKLFF
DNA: TGCGCCAGCAATTGGGGGGGCCCAAGTGGGGGTGAAAAACTGTTTTTT

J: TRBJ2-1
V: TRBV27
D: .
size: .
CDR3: CASSLYPYNEQFF
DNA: TGTGCCAGCAGTCTCTACCCCTACAATGAGCAGTTCTTC

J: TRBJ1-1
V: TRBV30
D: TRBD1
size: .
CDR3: CAGTWAGGGTEAFF
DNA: TGTGCCGGGACATGGGCAGGGGGCGGCACTGAAGCTTTCTTT

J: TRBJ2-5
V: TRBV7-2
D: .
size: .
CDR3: CASRPELRETQYF
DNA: TGTGCCAGCAGGCCGGAGTTACGGGAGACCCAGTACTTC

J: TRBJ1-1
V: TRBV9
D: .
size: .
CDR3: CASSAGVVNTEAFF
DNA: TGTGCCAGCAGCGCAGGGGTGGTGAACACTGAAGCTTTCTTT

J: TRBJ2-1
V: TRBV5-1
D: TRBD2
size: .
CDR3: CASSFLAGENEQFF
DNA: TGCGCCAGCAGCTTTCTGGCGGGAGAGAATGAGCAGTTCTTC

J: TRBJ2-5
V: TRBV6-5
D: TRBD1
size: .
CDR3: CASSPPGQGAETQYF
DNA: TGTGCCAGCAGCCCGCCGGGACAGGGGGCAGAGACCCAGTACTTC

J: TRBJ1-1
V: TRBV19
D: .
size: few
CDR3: CASSIQVLNTEAFF
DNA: TGTGCCAGTAGTATCCAGGTATTGAACACTGAAGCTTTCTTT

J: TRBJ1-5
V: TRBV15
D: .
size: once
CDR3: CATSNGPNGDQPQHF
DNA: TGTGCCACCAGCAACGGGCCCAACGGGGATCAGCCCCAGCATTTT

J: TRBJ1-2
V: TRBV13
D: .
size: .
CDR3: CASSLRGGDGYTF
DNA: TGTGCCAGCAGCCTAAGGGGGGGCGATGGCTACACCTTC

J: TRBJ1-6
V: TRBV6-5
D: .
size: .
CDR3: CASSSVAGVQGSPLHF
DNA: TGTGCCAGCAGTTCCGTCGCGGGGGTGCAGGGATCACCCCTCCACTTT

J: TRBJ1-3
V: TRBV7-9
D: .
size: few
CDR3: CASSPGPGNTIYF
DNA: TGTGCCAGCAGCCCAGGGCCGGGAAACACCATATATTTT

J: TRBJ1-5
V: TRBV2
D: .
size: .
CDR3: CASTGREGQPQHF
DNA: TGTGCCAGCACAGGGCGGGAGGGGCAGCCCCAGCATTTT

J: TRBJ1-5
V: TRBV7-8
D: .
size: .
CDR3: CASSLGSGGNQPQHF
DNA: TGTGCCAGCAGCTTAGGTTCAGGGGGCAATCAGCCCCAGCATTTT

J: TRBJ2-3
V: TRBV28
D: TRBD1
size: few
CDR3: CASSSTRGTGGTMLDTQYF
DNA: TGTGCCAGCAGTTCGACACGGGGGACAGGCGGGACGATGTTAGATACGCAGTATTTT

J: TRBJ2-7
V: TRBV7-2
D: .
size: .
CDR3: CASSFGSYEQYF
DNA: TGTGCCAGCAGCTTCGGTTCCTACGAGCAGTACTTC